This entry describes one T cell receptor beta chain. It has no known antigen specificity. The input lacks base qualities; no much larger clone sits a single base away. Each donor gave one peripheral blood draw, about 110 mL on average, collected into heparinised tubes. Naive, central memory, regulatory and stem cell-like memory CD4+ T cells were sorted on a BD FACSAria II using a panel including CD45RO, CCR7, CD25, CD127, CD95 and CD27. A purity above 98% was achieved for all sorted populations. PBMCs were isolated right away by Lymphoprep density gradient centrifugation and were stained directly, without culture. Samples were stained and sorted in pairs, with one healthy donor and one patient per experiment, so that batch effects were minimized. This sample stems from a study of beta chain features in type 1 diabetes (dated by TCRdb to the late 2010s). At the level of the whole study: Mean age, gender distribution, total cell number and subset yield did not differ between patients and healthy donors. A total of approximately 99,000,000 sorted cells were examined across all samples, and RNA yield correlated strongly with the number of cells per subset. Naive and central memory subsets were obtained from all 30 or so donors, but regulatory and stem cell-like memory subsets were isolated from only 8 patients and roughly 8 healthy donors. In the study, TCRB repertoires of sorted circulating CD4+ T cell subsets from recently diagnosed type 1 diabetes patients were compared with those of matched healthy donors. On the study overall, not on this receptor specifically: At VDJ recombination sites, patients with type 1 diabetes made fewer insertions and deleted more nucleotides, a pattern implying thymic rearrangement abnormalities. Sequencing cDNA rather than genomic DNA could over-represent highly expressing activated cells, although activation and CD3 levels did not differ between groups. A moderate but significant shortening of TCRB CDR3 length was observed in type 1 diabetes patients in all four CD4+ subsets. PCR may preferentially amplify shorter templates, but because patient and control samples were amplified and corrected together, any resulting skew would affect both groups equally. Because small numbers of individuals were included in the HLA sub-analyses, any influence of HLA type on TCRB rearrangement was left unresolved. Naive, central memory and regulatory TCRB repertoires appeared more similar among patients than among healthy donors.

The entire amount of isolated RNA was reverse transcribed using the High Capacity cDNA Reverse Transcription Kit, so the sequenced TCRB transcripts were expressed ones. Deep immunoSEQ sequencing was applied to naive, central memory and regulatory T cell samples, giving an average of roughly 3.6 million total reads per sample. Sorted cells were lysed in RLT buffer and RNA was extracted with DNase-treated RNeasy Micro or Mini kits, depending on cell number. To prevent cross-contamination, every cell subset was processed on its own, while patient and healthy donor samples were processed together. The immunoSEQ multiplex PCR was used to amplify TCRB sequences from cDNA, generating 87-bp fragments that spanned the CDR3 region. Sequencing of the amplicons was done on the Illumina HiSeq platform. Per the original workflow: Synthetic template baselines were used to correct PCR bias computationally, reads within Hamming distance 2 were collapsed, and singletons that could not be merged were discarded. By aligning reads against IMGT, V, D and J genes, CDR3 length, and insertions or deletions at six rearrangement sites were assigned. Within each subset, clonotype counts were normalized to the number of sorted cells before true diversity and Gini coefficients were calculated with the tcR R package. The overlap coefficient, calculated on TCRB nucleotide sequences, was used to quantify repertoire sharing. Out-of-frame TCRB sequences from naive cells were analyzed as a proxy for the pre-selection repertoire. TCRdb took this table from immuneACCESS and kept in-frame rearrangements with V and J called. Such tables lack part of the clones; where checked against another copy, unresolved V genes explain under half of the gap, and the rest is unexplained. D and trimming were read from the DNA, whereas the V and J calls and clone size are those reported in that table. Within this sample are hundreds of thousands of clones, with 9.5% to 12% of them counted one time only. The leading ten clones occupy approximately 0.016% of the sample.

This sequence originates from a woman aged 25 to 45 in good health. The sequenced sample consisted of naive CD4+ T cells from blood. This specimen's cell subset or site label, per the study, means: true naive CD4+ T cells.

The base sequence is TGTGCCAGCAGCCAGGACAGGGGGAATCAGCCCCAGCATTTT. This yields the protein CASSQDRGNQPQHF. The sequence is built from TRBV4-2 and TRBJ1-5; 10 middle bases align to TRBD1. Taken from cysteine to phenylalanine, the CDR3 has 14 residues. Here the CDR3 DNA is all that survives: 42 bases in frame from base 1. Trimming leaves V shorter by 3 bases and J shorter by 4 bases, with the junction holding 0 bases beyond the gene matches. CDR1 is given as LGHNA and CDR2 as YNFKEQ, both from the germline V gene.